This TCR beta chain appears in the sequencing data of a study of technical replicates of blood from several donors. The method was immunoSEQ multiplex PCR; TCRdb's version includes in-frame clones alone and lacks a portion of them. The table records 70,000 to 80,000 clones, roughly 96% of them present only once. Germline V lookup: CDR1 LNHDA, CDR2 SQIVND (reference sequence). Trimming took off 6 bases at V and 9 bases at J, with 9 bases between the two ends. This CDR3 is built from 11 residues. Sequencing used T cells isolated from PBMCs. This sequence was found in a human donor in good health. The genes are TRBV19 and TRBJ1-5; D is perhaps TRBD1 (5 bases). The CDR3 DNA is TGTGCCAGTAGGGAAAGGGGGCCCCAGCATTTT. Amino acid sequence: CASRERGPQHF.